A selection of T cell receptor beta chains follows, all from one sample in a study of shared clonotypes between healthy human individuals. The data were produced by immunoSEQ multiplex PCR, yet TCRdb's version contains in-frame clones alone and is incomplete. Of 2 million to 2.5 million clones in the sample, 90% to 95% were seen once. The sequencing sample was made of naive CD4+ T cells from PBMCs. These TCRs come from a young man in good health. Some clones in this sample may be carry-over from other donors' samples. Both conserved end residues are part of each CDR3. A D gene is named only where the DNA matches it firmly.

cdr3_nt cdr3_aa j_call v_call d_call cdr3_length
TGCGCCAGCAGCTTACTAGTAACTGGGCTCACAGATACGCAGTATTTT CASSLLVTGLTDTQYF TRBJ2-3 TRBV5-1 - 16
TGTGCCAGCAGCCTACAGGGGACGTCCACTGAAGCTTTCTTT CASSLQGTSTEAFF TRBJ1-1 TRBV7-3 TRBD1 14
TGTGCCACCAGGTCCCGGACTGATAAGTACGAGCAGTACTTC CATRSRTDKYEQYF TRBJ2-7 TRBV30 - 14
TGTGCCAGCAGTGAATCTTGGGAGCAGTACTTC CASSESWEQYF TRBJ2-7 TRBV25-1 - 11
TGTGCCAGCAGCTTCCTTGGAGGGGAACCGGCTTTCTTT CASSFLGGEPAFF TRBJ1-1 TRBV7-9 - 13
TGTGCCAGCAGTGAGCCGGGGCAGTGGAACACCGGGGAGCTGTTTTTT CASSEPGQWNTGELFF TRBJ2-2 TRBV25-1 - 16
TGTGCCATCAGTGACACGGCGCTCGAGCAGTTCTTC CAISDTALEQFF TRBJ2-1 TRBV10-3 - 12
TGTGCCAGCAGCCCCCCCGGAGGGGAGACGGATCAGCCCCAGCATTTT CASSPPGGETDQPQHF TRBJ1-5 TRBV7-3 - 16
TGCGCCAGCAGCCAATCCTTAAGAGGGGACACAGATACGCAGTATTTT CASSQSLRGDTDTQYF TRBJ2-3 TRBV4-3 - 16
TGTGCCAGCAGTTCTAGGGGGCGCGGGAGCGATGAAAAACTGTTTTTT CASSSRGRGSDEKLFF TRBJ1-4 TRBV6-5 TRBD1 16
TGCAGCGTGACGACCCGGGACGAAAGCACAGATACGCAGTATTTT CSVTTRDESTDTQYF TRBJ2-3 TRBV29-1 - 15
TGTGCCAGCAGGGGCTATGGCTACACCTTC CASRGYGYTF TRBJ1-2 TRBV7-9 - 10
TGTGCCAGCAGTTTCGGGGGGTCGAGGGACGAGCAGTACTTC CASSFGGSRDEQYF TRBJ2-7 TRBV28 TRBD2 14
TGTGCCAGCAGGACTAGCGGGCGGGATACGCAGTATTTT CASRTSGRDTQYF TRBJ2-3 TRBV28 TRBD2 13